Listed below are T cell receptor beta chains from one sample, sequenced in a study of OX40 agonist ivuxolimab in advanced cancers. The protocol was immunoSEQ multiplex PCR, while the TCRdb copy is restricted to in-frame clones and leaves out a portion. The sample shows over 45,000 clones, around nine tenths of them seen only once. The specimen was CD4+ or CD8+ T cells sorted from blood, collected in a trial of the OX40 agonist ivuxolimab. These receptors all stem from an adult with an advanced solid tumor such as melanoma, head and neck, liver or kidney cancer. Both conserved end residues are part of each CDR3. Each record gives: V gene, D gene, J gene, clone size, CDR3 protein, CDR3 DNA. The D gene is left open where the match is weak. Some rows have no size entry. The others give once, few or many, or a class for an expanded clone.

V gene: TRBV6-5; D gene: NA; J gene: TRBJ2-1; clone size: NA; CDR3 protein: CASSPKAPGNEQFF; CDR3 DNA: TGTGCCAGCAGTCCTAAGGCCCCGGGAAATGAGCAGTTCTTC
V gene: TRBV14; D gene: NA; J gene: TRBJ2-7; clone size: NA; CDR3 protein: CASSQGGPATSYEQYF; CDR3 DNA: TGTGCCAGCAGCCAGGGTGGGCCGGCCACTTCCTACGAGCAGTACTTC
V gene: TRBV28; D gene: NA; J gene: TRBJ2-7; clone size: NA; CDR3 protein: CASSLQGNEQYF; CDR3 DNA: TGTGCCAGCAGCTTACAGGGAAACGAGCAGTACTTC
V gene: TRBV19; D gene: NA; J gene: TRBJ2-1; clone size: NA; CDR3 protein: CASSIRGSYNEQFF; CDR3 DNA: TGTGCCAGTAGTATAAGGGGCTCCTACAATGAGCAGTTCTTC
V gene: TRBV28; D gene: NA; J gene: TRBJ2-7; clone size: NA; CDR3 protein: CASNFRAAPTYEQYF; CDR3 DNA: TGTGCCAGCAATTTCCGGGCCGCCCCAACCTACGAGCAGTACTTC
V gene: TRBV28; D gene: NA; J gene: TRBJ1-2; clone size: NA; CDR3 protein: CASSAPNNYGYTF; CDR3 DNA: TGTGCCAGCAGCGCCCCCAATAACTATGGCTACACCTTC
V gene: TRBV27; D gene: TRBD1; J gene: TRBJ2-7; clone size: NA; CDR3 protein: CASSSEPYRGHEQYF; CDR3 DNA: TGTGCCAGCAGTTCTGAGCCTTACAGGGGGCATGAGCAGTACTTC
V gene: TRBV12-5; D gene: NA; J gene: TRBJ2-7; clone size: NA; CDR3 protein: CASGSGTLGSYEQYF; CDR3 DNA: TGTGCTAGTGGATCCGGGACCCTAGGATCTTACGAGCAGTACTTC
V gene: TRBV9; D gene: NA; J gene: TRBJ2-3; clone size: NA; CDR3 protein: CASTELSLVGDTQYF; CDR3 DNA: TGTGCCAGCACGGAATTGTCACTAGTCGGGGATACGCAGTATTTT
V gene: TRBV6-5; D gene: NA; J gene: TRBJ2-2; clone size: NA; CDR3 protein: CASSYSRANTGELFF; CDR3 DNA: TGTGCCAGCAGTTACTCTAGGGCCAACACCGGGGAGCTGTTTTTT
V gene: TRBV9; D gene: NA; J gene: TRBJ2-3; clone size: NA; CDR3 protein: CASSEPPPGDPTQYF; CDR3 DNA: TGTGCCAGCAGCGAGCCCCCCCCGGGGGACCCTACGCAGTATTTT
V gene: TRBV19; D gene: NA; J gene: TRBJ1-1; clone size: NA; CDR3 protein: CASSIGFVDGGEYTEAFF; CDR3 DNA: TGTGCCAGTAGTATTGGGTTCGTAGACGGGGGCGAATACACTGAAGCTTTCTTT
V gene: TRBV19; D gene: TRBD1; J gene: TRBJ1-5; clone size: NA; CDR3 protein: CASSALQGALHSQPQHF; CDR3 DNA: TGTGCCAGTAGTGCCCTCCAGGGGGCGTTACATAGTCAGCCCCAGCATTTT
V gene: TRBV18; D gene: NA; J gene: TRBJ1-1; clone size: NA; CDR3 protein: CASSPPGGARAEAFF; CDR3 DNA: TGTGCCAGCTCACCACCCGGGGGGGCTAGGGCTGAAGCTTTCTTT
V gene: TRBV6-5; D gene: NA; J gene: TRBJ2-7; clone size: NA; CDR3 protein: CASSLTAASYEQYF; CDR3 DNA: TGTGCCAGCAGTTTGACGGCCGCTTCCTACGAGCAGTACTTC
V gene: TRBV7-7; D gene: NA; J gene: TRBJ1-5; clone size: NA; CDR3 protein: CASSLGVGQPQHF; CDR3 DNA: TGTGCCAGCAGCTTGGGGGTGGGTCAGCCCCAGCATTTT
V gene: TRBV29-1; D gene: NA; J gene: TRBJ1-2; clone size: NA; CDR3 protein: CSVEGRGGYGYTF; CDR3 DNA: TGCAGCGTTGAGGGCAGGGGAGGGTATGGCTACACCTTC
V gene: TRBV6-5; D gene: NA; J gene: TRBJ2-2; clone size: NA; CDR3 protein: CASSSQTYTGELFF; CDR3 DNA: TGTGCCAGCAGTTCCCAAACTTACACCGGGGAGCTGTTTTTT
V gene: TRBV7-9; D gene: NA; J gene: TRBJ2-5; clone size: NA; CDR3 protein: CASSFGAGETQYF; CDR3 DNA: TGTGCCAGCAGCTTCGGGGCAGGAGAGACCCAGTACTTC
V gene: TRBV2; D gene: NA; J gene: TRBJ2-2; clone size: NA; CDR3 protein: CASSEVPGELFF; CDR3 DNA: TGTGCCAGCAGTGAGGTCCCCGGGGAGCTGTTTTTT
V gene: TRBV5-8; D gene: TRBD1; J gene: TRBJ2-7; clone size: once; CDR3 protein: CASSLDGGTGAYEQYF; CDR3 DNA: TGTGCCAGCAGCTTGGATGGGGGGACAGGGGCCTACGAGCAGTACTTC
V gene: TRBV5-6; D gene: TRBD1; J gene: TRBJ1-2; clone size: few; CDR3 protein: CASSLSLGQSYGYTF; CDR3 DNA: TGTGCCAGCAGCCTGAGCCTGGGACAGAGCTATGGCTACACCTTC
V gene: TRBV6-5; D gene: NA; J gene: TRBJ1-3; clone size: NA; CDR3 protein: CASMPRFVSGNTIYF; CDR3 DNA: TGTGCCAGCATGCCCCGATTTGTCTCTGGAAACACCATATATTTT
V gene: TRBV5-4; D gene: NA; J gene: TRBJ2-3; clone size: NA; CDR3 protein: CASSLYRLDTQYF; CDR3 DNA: TGTGCCAGCAGCTTGTATCGTCTCGATACGCAGTATTTT
V gene: TRBV28; D gene: NA; J gene: TRBJ2-7; clone size: NA; CDR3 protein: CASSLFGQGYEQYF; CDR3 DNA: TGTGCCAGCAGTTTATTTGGGCAGGGCTACGAGCAGTACTTC
V gene: TRBV15; D gene: NA; J gene: TRBJ2-7; clone size: NA; CDR3 protein: CATSRDLAGAAYEQYF; CDR3 DNA: TGTGCCACCAGCAGAGATCTGGCTGGGGCGGCCTACGAGCAGTACTTC
V gene: TRBV5-4; D gene: NA; J gene: TRBJ2-1; clone size: NA; CDR3 protein: CASSLPSLGTEQFF; CDR3 DNA: TGTGCCAGCAGCTTGCCCAGCTTAGGTACTGAGCAGTTCTTC
V gene: TRBV7-9; D gene: NA; J gene: TRBJ2-3; clone size: NA; CDR3 protein: CASSPDRGDTQYF; CDR3 DNA: TGTGCCAGCAGTCCTGACCGCGGAGATACGCAGTATTTT
V gene: TRBV11-2; D gene: TRBD2; J gene: TRBJ2-2; clone size: NA; CDR3 protein: CVSRGLAATGELFF; CDR3 DNA: TGTGTCAGCAGGGGACTAGCGGCTACCGGGGAGCTGTTTTTT
V gene: TRBV13; D gene: TRBD1; J gene: TRBJ2-3; clone size: NA; CDR3 protein: CASSDHRGLTDTQYF; CDR3 DNA: TGTGCCAGCAGCGATCACAGGGGGTTGACAGATACGCAGTATTTT
V gene: TRBV7-9; D gene: NA; J gene: TRBJ1-4; clone size: NA; CDR3 protein: CASSLLNEKLFF; CDR3 DNA: TGTGCCAGCAGCCTCCTAAATGAAAAACTGTTTTTT
V gene: TRBV7-9; D gene: TRBD2; J gene: TRBJ2-5; clone size: NA; CDR3 protein: CASSSPGLAENLQETQYF; CDR3 DNA: TGTGCCAGCAGCTCCCCGGGACTAGCGGAGAACCTCCAAGAGACCCAGTACTTC
V gene: TRBV5-6; D gene: TRBD2; J gene: TRBJ2-1; clone size: NA; CDR3 protein: CASSISGTTLSYNEQFF; CDR3 DNA: TGTGCCAGCAGCATTAGCGGGACGACACTCTCCTACAATGAGCAGTTCTTC
V gene: TRBV6-5; D gene: NA; J gene: TRBJ2-3; clone size: NA; CDR3 protein: CASSYGGYTDTQYF; CDR3 DNA: TGTGCCAGCAGTTACGGGGGGTACACAGATACGCAGTATTTT
V gene: TRBV28; D gene: NA; J gene: TRBJ2-1; clone size: NA; CDR3 protein: CASKNSGNFDEQFF; CDR3 DNA: TGTGCCAGTAAGAATTCGGGCAATTTCGATGAGCAGTTCTTC
V gene: TRBV2; D gene: NA; J gene: TRBJ2-1; clone size: once; CDR3 protein: CASSEQHPEQFF; CDR3 DNA: TGTGCCAGCAGTGAACAGCATCCGGAGCAGTTCTTC
V gene: TRBV27; D gene: NA; J gene: TRBJ1-2; clone size: NA; CDR3 protein: CASSFTRTDGYTF; CDR3 DNA: TGTGCCAGCAGTTTCACTCGGACAGATGGCTACACCTTC
V gene: TRBV5-6; D gene: NA; J gene: TRBJ1-5; clone size: NA; CDR3 protein: CASSLDRSYQPQHF; CDR3 DNA: TGTGCCAGCAGCTTGGACAGGTCGTATCAGCCCCAGCATTTT
V gene: TRBV13; D gene: NA; J gene: TRBJ2-2; clone size: NA; CDR3 protein: CASSPRFIGTGELFF; CDR3 DNA: TGTGCCAGCAGCCCTAGGTTCATAGGGACCGGGGAGCTGTTTTTT
V gene: TRBV18; D gene: NA; J gene: TRBJ1-3; clone size: NA; CDR3 protein: CASSPPVTIYF; CDR3 DNA: TGTGCCAGCTCACCCCCCGTCACCATATATTTT
V gene: TRBV29-1; D gene: NA; J gene: TRBJ2-2; clone size: NA; CDR3 protein: CSVHPRTGELFF; CDR3 DNA: TGCAGCGTTCATCCACGAACCGGGGAGCTGTTTTTT
V gene: TRBV4-1; D gene: TRBD2; J gene: TRBJ2-5; clone size: once; CDR3 protein: CASSQDQGLGGTIDF; CDR3 DNA: TGCGCCAGCAGCCAAGATCAGGGCCTCGGGGGGACTATTGACTTC
V gene: TRBV11-2; D gene: NA; J gene: TRBJ2-7; clone size: NA; CDR3 protein: CASSPTDYEQYF; CDR3 DNA: TGTGCCAGCAGCCCGACAGACTACGAGCAGTACTTC
V gene: TRBV6-5; D gene: NA; J gene: TRBJ1-5; clone size: NA; CDR3 protein: CASSYTGARNQPQHF; CDR3 DNA: TGTGCCAGCAGTTACACGGGGGCTCGCAATCAGCCCCAGCATTTT
V gene: TRBV29-1; D gene: NA; J gene: TRBJ1-5; clone size: NA; CDR3 protein: CSVEDGSNQPQHF; CDR3 DNA: TGCAGCGTTGAAGACGGTAGCAATCAGCCCCAGCATTTT
V gene: TRBV6-5; D gene: NA; J gene: TRBJ2-3; clone size: NA; CDR3 protein: CASSYAEYSTDTQYF; CDR3 DNA: TGTGCCAGCAGTTACGCAGAGTATAGCACAGATACGCAGTATTTT
V gene: TRBV4-1; D gene: TRBD2; J gene: TRBJ2-1; clone size: NA; CDR3 protein: CASSQVFLSGRYNEQFF; CDR3 DNA: TGCGCCAGCAGCCAAGTTTTCCTTAGCGGGAGGTACAATGAGCAGTTCTTC
V gene: TRBV12-5; D gene: TRBD1; J gene: TRBJ1-2; clone size: NA; CDR3 protein: CASGFPDRGRGYTF; CDR3 DNA: TGTGCTAGTGGTTTCCCGGACAGGGGTCGAGGCTACACCTTC
V gene: TRBV9; D gene: NA; J gene: TRBJ2-7; clone size: NA; CDR3 protein: CASSGRDSYEQYF; CDR3 DNA: TGTGCCAGCAGCGGTCGGGACTCCTACGAGCAGTACTTC
V gene: TRBV6-5; D gene: NA; J gene: TRBJ1-1; clone size: NA; CDR3 protein: CASSLAGTLNTEAFF; CDR3 DNA: TGTGCCAGCAGTTTGGCGGGTACGCTGAACACTGAAGCTTTCTTT
V gene: TRBV30; D gene: TRBD2; J gene: TRBJ2-1; clone size: NA; CDR3 protein: CAWSDLKTSGEVNEQFF; CDR3 DNA: TGTGCCTGGAGCGACCTAAAGACTAGCGGGGAGGTAAATGAGCAGTTCTTC
V gene: TRBV27; D gene: NA; J gene: TRBJ1-5; clone size: NA; CDR3 protein: CASSLLGSDQPQHF; CDR3 DNA: TGTGCCAGCAGTTTACTGGGCAGCGATCAGCCCCAGCATTTT
V gene: TRBV7-6; D gene: NA; J gene: TRBJ2-5; clone size: once; CDR3 protein: CASSWGQETQYF; CDR3 DNA: TGTGCCAGCAGCTGGGGGCAAGAGACCCAGTACTTC
V gene: TRBV9; D gene: NA; J gene: TRBJ1-2; clone size: NA; CDR3 protein: CASSLDSNYGYTF; CDR3 DNA: TGTGCCAGCAGCTTAGACAGTAACTATGGCTACACCTTC
V gene: TRBV15; D gene: NA; J gene: TRBJ2-7; clone size: NA; CDR3 protein: CATRGGTRYEQYF; CDR3 DNA: TGTGCCACCAGGGGGGGGACAAGGTACGAGCAGTACTTC
V gene: TRBV7-9; D gene: NA; J gene: TRBJ2-1; clone size: NA; CDR3 protein: CASSLGGNYNEQFF; CDR3 DNA: TGTGCCAGCAGCTTGGGTGGCAACTACAATGAGCAGTTCTTC
V gene: TRBV16; D gene: NA; J gene: TRBJ1-1; clone size: NA; CDR3 protein: CASSATGLVTEAFF; CDR3 DNA: TGTGCCAGCAGCGCGACAGGATTGGTCACTGAAGCTTTCTTT
V gene: TRBV12-5; D gene: NA; J gene: TRBJ2-2; clone size: NA; CDR3 protein: CASGLSTHRYTGELFF; CDR3 DNA: TGTGCTAGTGGTTTGTCAACCCACAGATACACCGGGGAGCTGTTTTTT
V gene: TRBV9; D gene: NA; J gene: TRBJ2-3; clone size: once; CDR3 protein: CASSEDSRASTDTQYF; CDR3 DNA: TGTGCCAGCAGCGAGGATTCTAGAGCCTCCACAGATACGCAGTATTTT
V gene: TRBV10-2; D gene: TRBD2; J gene: TRBJ2-3; clone size: NA; CDR3 protein: CASSGGGLGADTQYF; CDR3 DNA: TGCGCCAGCAGCGGCGGGGGGCTCGGCGCAGATACGCAGTATTTT